This TCR beta chain was sequenced in a study of molecular identifiers for immune sequencing clone quantification. General study findings and limits: Highly expanded clone sizes could be underestimated by identical TCR molecules sharing a barcode. Clones above 20 RNA copies held over 97% of effector molecules, under 1% in naive cells.

Previously reported methods and listed TCR primers produced the bulk TCR libraries. TCRdb analysed the PCR reads with MiXCR anew, one entry per CDR3 protein. The sample contains roughly 320,000 distinct CDR3 sequences, about a fifth of which appear only once. This clonotype was observed at least ten times. The target antigen is unknown. This receptor was obtained from a human donor in good health. Some libraries in this study had Jurkat cell RNA spiked in. The sample comprised naive CD8+ T cells from blood, with Jurkat cell RNA spiked in. Sample subset: FACS-sorted CD8+CD4-CCR7+CD45RA+ naive T cells.

The CDR3 loop reads CASSHPLEYTEAFF. The CDR3 DNA reads TGTGCCAGCAGCCATCCCCTTGAATACACTGAAGCTTTCTTT. The chain joins TRBV14 to TRBJ1-1, with unresolved D. Deletions cut 3 bases from V and 3 bases from J, with 11 bases between. CDR1 and CDR2 from the germline V gene are SGHDN and FVKESK. This CDR3 spans 14 amino acids.